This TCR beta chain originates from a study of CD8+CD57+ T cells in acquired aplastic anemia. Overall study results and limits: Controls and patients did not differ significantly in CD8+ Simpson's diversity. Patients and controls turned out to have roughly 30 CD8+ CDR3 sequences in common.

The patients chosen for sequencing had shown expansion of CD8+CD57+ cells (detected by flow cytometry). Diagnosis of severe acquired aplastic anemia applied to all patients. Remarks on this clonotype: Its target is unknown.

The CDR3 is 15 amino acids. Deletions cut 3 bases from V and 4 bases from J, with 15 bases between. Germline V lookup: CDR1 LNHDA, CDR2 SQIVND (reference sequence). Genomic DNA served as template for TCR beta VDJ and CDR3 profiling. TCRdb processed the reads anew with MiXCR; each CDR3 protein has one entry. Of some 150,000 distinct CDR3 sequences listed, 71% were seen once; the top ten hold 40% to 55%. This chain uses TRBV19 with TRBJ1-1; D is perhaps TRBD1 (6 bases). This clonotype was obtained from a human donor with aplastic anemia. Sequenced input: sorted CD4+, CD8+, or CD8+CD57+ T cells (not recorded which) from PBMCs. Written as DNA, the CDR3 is TGTGCCAGTAGTATGGCGGGGGGCGCGGGCACTGAAGCTTTCTTT. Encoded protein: CASSMAGGAGTEAFF.